This T cell receptor beta chain was found in a study of blood T cell repertoires in COVID-19. Study as a whole: Material from acute and convalescent COVID-19 was sourced from the United States, Italy and Spain. PBMCs, B-cell-depleted T cells, or T cells were the source of the cDNA or gDNA that made up the material.

The CDR3 consists of 16 residues. Germline V CDR1 and CDR2: SGHVS, FNYEAQ. V shed 5 bases and J shed 4 bases, with 17 bases lying between them. Per the original data handling: Nucleated cell number was recorded as an estimate derived from reference gene primer amplification. Clones were read by immunoSEQ multiplex PCR, and TCRdb kept only the in-frame ones, dropping some. The V and J calls and clone size come from that table; D and trimming were worked out from the DNA. The repertoire holds 300,000 or so clones, with around 88% as singletons. This TCR was sampled from a woman in her 30s who had recovered from COVID-19. The rearrangement links TRBV7-6 to TRBJ2-2, with D possibly being TRBD1 (6 bases). What was sequenced was peripheral blood. For the CDR3, the DNA is TGTGCCAGCAGCCGGGAAATGGGGGCGGGCACCGGGGAGCTGTTTTTT. Protein product: CASSREMGAGTGELFF.